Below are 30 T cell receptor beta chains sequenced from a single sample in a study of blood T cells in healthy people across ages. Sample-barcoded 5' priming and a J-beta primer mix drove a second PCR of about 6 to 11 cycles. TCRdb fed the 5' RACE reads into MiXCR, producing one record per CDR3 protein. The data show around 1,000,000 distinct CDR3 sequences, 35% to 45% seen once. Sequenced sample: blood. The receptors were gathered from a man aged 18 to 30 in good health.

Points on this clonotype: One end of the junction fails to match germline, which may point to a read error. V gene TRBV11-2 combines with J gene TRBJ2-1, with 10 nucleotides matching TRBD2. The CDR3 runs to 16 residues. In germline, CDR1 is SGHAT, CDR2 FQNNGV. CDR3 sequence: CANSIVAGGPYSEQFF. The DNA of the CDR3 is TGTGCCAATTCCATAGTAGCGGGGGGACCTTACAGTGAGCAGTTCTTC.

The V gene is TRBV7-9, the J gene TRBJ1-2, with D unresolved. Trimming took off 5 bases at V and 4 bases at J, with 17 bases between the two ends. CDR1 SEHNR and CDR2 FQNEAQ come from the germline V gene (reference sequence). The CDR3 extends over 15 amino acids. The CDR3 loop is CASSHAGGSVYGYTF. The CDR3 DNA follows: TGTGCCAGCAGCCACGCGGGCGGGTCTGTCTATGGCTACACCTTC.

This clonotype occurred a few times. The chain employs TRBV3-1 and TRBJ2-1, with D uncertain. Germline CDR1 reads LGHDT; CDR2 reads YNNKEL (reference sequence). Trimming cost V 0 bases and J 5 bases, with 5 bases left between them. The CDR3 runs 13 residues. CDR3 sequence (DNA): TGTGCCAGCAGCCAAGATGCAAACAATGAGCAGTTCTTC. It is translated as CASSQDANNEQFF.

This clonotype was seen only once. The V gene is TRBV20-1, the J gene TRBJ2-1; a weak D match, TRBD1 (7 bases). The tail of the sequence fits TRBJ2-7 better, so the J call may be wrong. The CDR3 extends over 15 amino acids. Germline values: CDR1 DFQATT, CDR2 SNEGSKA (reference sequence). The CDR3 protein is CSANGGQSSYNEQYF. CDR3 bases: TGCAGTGCTAACGGGGGACAGAGCTCCTACAATGAGCAGTACTTC.

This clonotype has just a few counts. The CDR3 reads CSARLDTGELFF. The DNA for the CDR3 is TGCAGTGCTAGACTGGACACCGGGGAGCTGTTTTTT. This chain connects TRBV20-1 to TRBJ2-2, with unresolved D. Germline CDR1 is DFQATT and CDR2 is SNEGSKA (reference sequence). This CDR3 is built from 12 residues. V was shortened by 2 bases and J by 3 bases, with 4 bases between the two germline ends.

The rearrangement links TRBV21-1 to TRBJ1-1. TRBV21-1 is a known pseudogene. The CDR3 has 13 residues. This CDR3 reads CASIRAGNTEAFF. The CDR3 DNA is TGTGCCAGTATAAGGGCAGGGAACACTGAAGCTTTCTTT.

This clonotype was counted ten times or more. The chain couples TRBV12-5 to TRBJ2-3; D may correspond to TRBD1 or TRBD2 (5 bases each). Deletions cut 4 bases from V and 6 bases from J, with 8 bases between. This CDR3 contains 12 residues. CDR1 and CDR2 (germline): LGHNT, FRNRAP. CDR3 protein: CASGSEGDTQYF. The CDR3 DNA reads TGTGCTAGTGGTTCCGAGGGGGATACGCAGTATTTT. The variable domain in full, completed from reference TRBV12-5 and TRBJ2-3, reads DARVTQTPRHKVTEMGQEVTMRCQPILGHNTVFWYRQTMMQGLELLAYFRNRAPLDDSGMPKDRFSAEMPDATLATLKIQPSEPRDSAVYFCASGSEGDTQYFGPGTRLTVL.

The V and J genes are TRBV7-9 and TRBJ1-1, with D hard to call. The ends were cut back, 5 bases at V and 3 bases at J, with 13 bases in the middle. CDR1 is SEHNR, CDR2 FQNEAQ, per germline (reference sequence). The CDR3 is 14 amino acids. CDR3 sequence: CASSPEGWDTEAFF. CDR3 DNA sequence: TGTGCCAGCAGCCCCGAAGGGTGGGACACTGAAGCTTTCTTT.

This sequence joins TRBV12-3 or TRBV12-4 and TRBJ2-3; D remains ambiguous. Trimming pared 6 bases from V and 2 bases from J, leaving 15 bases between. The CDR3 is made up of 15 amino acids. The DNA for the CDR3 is TGTGCCAGCAGCGGAACAGCAATAACCACAGATACGCAGTATTTT. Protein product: CASSGTAITTDTQYF.

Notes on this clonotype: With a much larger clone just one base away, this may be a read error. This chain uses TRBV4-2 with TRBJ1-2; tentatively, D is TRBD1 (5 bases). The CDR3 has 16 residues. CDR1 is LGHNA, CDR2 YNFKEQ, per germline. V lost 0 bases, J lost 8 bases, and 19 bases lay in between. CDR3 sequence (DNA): TGTGCCAGCAGCCAAGAAGATGTCATGAGGGGTCAAGGCTACACCTTC. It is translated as CASSQEDVMRGQGYTF.

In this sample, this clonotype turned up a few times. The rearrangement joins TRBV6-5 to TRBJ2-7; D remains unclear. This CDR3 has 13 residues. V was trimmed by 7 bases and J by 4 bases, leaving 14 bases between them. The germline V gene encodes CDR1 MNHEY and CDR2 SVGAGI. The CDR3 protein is CASTKGWSYEQYF. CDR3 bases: TGTGCCAGCACTAAGGGATGGAGTTACGAGCAGTACTTC.

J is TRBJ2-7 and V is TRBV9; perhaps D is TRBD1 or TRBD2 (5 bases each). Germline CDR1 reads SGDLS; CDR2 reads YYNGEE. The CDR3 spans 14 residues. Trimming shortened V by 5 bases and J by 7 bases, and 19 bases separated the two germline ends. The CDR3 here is CASSDGGTYNEQYF. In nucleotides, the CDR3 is TGTGCCAGCAGTGACGGTGGGACCTACAATGAGCAGTACTTC.

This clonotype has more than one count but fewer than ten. Here the CDR3 reads CSAVDRVGTEAFF. The CDR3 coding sequence is TGCAGCGCCGTCGACAGGGTTGGAACTGAAGCTTTCTTT. The chain couples TRBV29-1 to TRBJ1-1; the match to TRBD1 covers 7 bases. CDR3 length: 13 residues. The germline V gene has CDR1 SQVTM and CDR2 ANQGSEA. Germline trimming cut 7 bases from V and 5 bases from J; bases unmatched to any gene: 10.

CDR3 in amino acids: CASSEIRLAGRETQYF. Written as DNA, the CDR3 is TGTGCCAGCAGCGAGATCCGACTAGCCGGTCGGGAGACCCAGTACTTC. The chain carries TRBV7-2 and TRBJ2-5, with 7 bases aligning to TRBD2. V trimming: 5 bases; J trimming: 5 bases; junction bases outside the gene matches: 14. CDR3 length equals 16 residues. CDR1 and CDR2 (germline): SGHTA, FQGNSA.

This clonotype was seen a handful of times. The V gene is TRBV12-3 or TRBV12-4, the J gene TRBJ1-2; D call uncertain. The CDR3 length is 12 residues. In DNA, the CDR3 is TGTGCGTGTGCGGCCCTTAACTATGGCTACACCTTC. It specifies CACAALNYGYTF.

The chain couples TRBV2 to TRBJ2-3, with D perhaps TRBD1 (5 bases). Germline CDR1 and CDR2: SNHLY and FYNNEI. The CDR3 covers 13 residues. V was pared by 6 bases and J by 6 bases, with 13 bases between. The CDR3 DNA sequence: TGTGCCAGCAGCTCCCCTTGGGGCGATACGCAGTATTTT. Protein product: CASSSPWGDTQYF.

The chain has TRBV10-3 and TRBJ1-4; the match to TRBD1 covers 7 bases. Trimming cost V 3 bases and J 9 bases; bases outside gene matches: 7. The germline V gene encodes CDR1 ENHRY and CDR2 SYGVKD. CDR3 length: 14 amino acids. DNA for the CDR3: TGTGCCATCAGTGAAGAGGGGGCAAGGAAAAAACTGTTTTTT. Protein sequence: CAISEEGARKKLFF.

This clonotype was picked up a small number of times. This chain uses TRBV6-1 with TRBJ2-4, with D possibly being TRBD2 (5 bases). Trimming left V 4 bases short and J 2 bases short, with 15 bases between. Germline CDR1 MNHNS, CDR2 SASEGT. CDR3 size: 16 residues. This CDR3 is CASSVARGGTKNIQYF. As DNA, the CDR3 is TGTGCCAGCAGTGTTGCCCGGGGTGGAACCAAAAACATTCAGTACTTC.

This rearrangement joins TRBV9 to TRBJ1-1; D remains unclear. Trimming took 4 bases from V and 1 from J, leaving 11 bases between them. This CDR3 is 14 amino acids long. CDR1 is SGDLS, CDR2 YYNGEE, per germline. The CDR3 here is CASSPRWGNTEAFF. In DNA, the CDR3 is TGTGCCAGCAGCCCCAGGTGGGGGAACACTGAAGCTTTCTTT.

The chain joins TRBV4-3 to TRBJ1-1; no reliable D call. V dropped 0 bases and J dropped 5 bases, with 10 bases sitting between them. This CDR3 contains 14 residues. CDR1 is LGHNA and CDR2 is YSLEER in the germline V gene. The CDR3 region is CASSQDVVETEAFF. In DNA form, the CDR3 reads TGCGCCAGCAGCCAAGATGTAGTAGAAACTGAAGCTTTCTTT.

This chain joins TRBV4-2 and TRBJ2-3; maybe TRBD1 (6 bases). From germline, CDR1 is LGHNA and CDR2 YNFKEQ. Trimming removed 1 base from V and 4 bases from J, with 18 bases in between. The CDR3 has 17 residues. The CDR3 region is CASSQAFRGLSADTQYF. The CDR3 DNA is TGTGCCAGCAGCCAAGCGTTCAGGGGCCTTTCCGCAGATACGCAGTATTTT.

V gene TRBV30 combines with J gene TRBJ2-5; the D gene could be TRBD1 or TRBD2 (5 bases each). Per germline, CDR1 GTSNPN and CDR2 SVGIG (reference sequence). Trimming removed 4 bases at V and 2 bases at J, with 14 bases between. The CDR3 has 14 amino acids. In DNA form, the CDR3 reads TGTGCCTGGACCAGGTTGAGGGGACAAGAGACCCAGTACTTC. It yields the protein CAWTRLRGQETQYF.

The CDR3 sequence is CAIGRETDRVVPDTQYF. The CDR3 DNA follows: TGTGCCATCGGACGGGAGACGGACAGGGTTGTGCCAGATACGCAGTATTTT. The chain joins TRBV10-3 to TRBJ2-3; 8 bases fit TRBD1. The CDR3 length is 17 residues. The germline CDR1 and CDR2 sequences are ENHRY and SYGVKD. The junction had 17 bases not matched to a gene; V was cut back by 8 bases and J by 4 bases.

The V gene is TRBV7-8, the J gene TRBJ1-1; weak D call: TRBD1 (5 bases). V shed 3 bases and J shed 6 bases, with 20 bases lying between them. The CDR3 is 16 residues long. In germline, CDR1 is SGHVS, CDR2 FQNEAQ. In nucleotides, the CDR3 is TGTGCCAGCAGCTTCAAGCGGGAGGGGTCGGTTCCTGAAGCTTTCTTT. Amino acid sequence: CASSFKREGSVPEAFF.

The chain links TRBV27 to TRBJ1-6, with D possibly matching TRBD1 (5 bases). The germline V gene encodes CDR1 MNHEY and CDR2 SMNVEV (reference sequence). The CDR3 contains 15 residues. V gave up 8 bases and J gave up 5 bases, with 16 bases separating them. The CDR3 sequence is CASLSVGTDNSPLHF. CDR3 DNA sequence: TGTGCCAGCCTGAGTGTGGGGACGGATAATTCACCCCTCCACTTT.

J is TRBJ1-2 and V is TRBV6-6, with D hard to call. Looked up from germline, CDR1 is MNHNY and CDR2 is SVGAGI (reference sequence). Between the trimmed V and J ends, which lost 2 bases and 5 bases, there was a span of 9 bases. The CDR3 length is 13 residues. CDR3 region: CASSYGSAYGYTF. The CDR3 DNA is TGTGCCAGCAGTTACGGGTCGGCTTATGGCTACACCTTC.

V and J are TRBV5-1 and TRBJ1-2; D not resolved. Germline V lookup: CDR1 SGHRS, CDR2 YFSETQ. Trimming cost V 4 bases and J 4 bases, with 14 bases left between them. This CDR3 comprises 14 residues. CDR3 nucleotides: TGCGCCAGCAGCCTCTGGGAGTCGGGCTATGGCTACACCTTC. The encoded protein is CASSLWESGYGYTF.

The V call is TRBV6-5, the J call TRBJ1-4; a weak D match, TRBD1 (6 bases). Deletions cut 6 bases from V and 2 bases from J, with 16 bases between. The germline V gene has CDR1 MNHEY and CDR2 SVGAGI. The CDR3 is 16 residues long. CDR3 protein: CASSHGSGATNEKLFF. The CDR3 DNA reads TGTGCCAGCAGCCATGGGTCAGGGGCGACTAATGAAAAACTGTTTTTT.

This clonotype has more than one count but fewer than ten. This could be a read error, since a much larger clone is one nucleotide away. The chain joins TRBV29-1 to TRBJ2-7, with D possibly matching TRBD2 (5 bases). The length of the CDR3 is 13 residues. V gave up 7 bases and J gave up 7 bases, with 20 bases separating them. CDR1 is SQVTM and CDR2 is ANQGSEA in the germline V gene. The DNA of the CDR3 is TGCAGCGCGAGGGCTGACTCCTACAATGAGCAGTACTTC. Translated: CSARADSYNEQYF.

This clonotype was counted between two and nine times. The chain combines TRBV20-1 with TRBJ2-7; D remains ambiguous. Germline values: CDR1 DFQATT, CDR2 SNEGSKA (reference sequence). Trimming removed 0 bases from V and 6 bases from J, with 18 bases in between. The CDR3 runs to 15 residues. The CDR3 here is CSARESAAWGSEQYF. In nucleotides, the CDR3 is TGCAGTGCTAGAGAGTCCGCGGCTTGGGGTTCCGAGCAGTACTTC.